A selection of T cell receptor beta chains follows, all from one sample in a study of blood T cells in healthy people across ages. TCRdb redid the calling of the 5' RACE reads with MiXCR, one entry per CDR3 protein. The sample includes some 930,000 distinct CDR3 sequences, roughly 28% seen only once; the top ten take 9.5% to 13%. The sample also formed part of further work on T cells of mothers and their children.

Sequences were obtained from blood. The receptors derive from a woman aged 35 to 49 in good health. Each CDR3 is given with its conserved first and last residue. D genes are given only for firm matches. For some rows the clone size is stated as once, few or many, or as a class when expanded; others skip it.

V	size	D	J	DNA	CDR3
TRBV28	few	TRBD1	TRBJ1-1	TGTGCCAGCCAGGGGGATAGCACTGAAGCTTTCTTT	CASQGDSTEAFF
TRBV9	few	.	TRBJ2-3	TGTGCCAGCAGCGCCTCTGTGTCAGGGGGGCACCCAGATACGCAGTATTTT	CASSASVSGGHPDTQYF
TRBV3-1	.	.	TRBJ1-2	TGTGCCAGCAGCCCGAGGTACTTCTATGGCTACACCTTC	CASSPRYFYGYTF
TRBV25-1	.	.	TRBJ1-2	TGTGCCAGCAGTGAAGGCGGGTCCTATGGCTACACCTTC	CASSEGGSYGYTF
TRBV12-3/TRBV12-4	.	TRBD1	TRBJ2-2	TGTGCCAGCAGGGAAACAGGGGGCGGTGCCGGGGAGCTGTTTTTT	CASRETGGGAGELFF
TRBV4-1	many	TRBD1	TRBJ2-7	TGCGCCAGCAGCCAAGAGGGACAGTTCGGCTACGAGCAGTACTTC	CASSQEGQFGYEQYF
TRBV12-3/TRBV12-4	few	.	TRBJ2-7	TGTGCCAGCAGAAAACAGGGAGGGTACGGTTCCGCGGTCTACGAGCAGTACTTC	CASRKQGGYGSAVYEQYF
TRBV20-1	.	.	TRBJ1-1	TGCAGTGCTGGCCGCTCGAGGGCTAGTACTGAAGCTTTCTTT	CSAGRSRASTEAFF
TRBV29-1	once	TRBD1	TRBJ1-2	TGCAGCGTTGAGGGACAGGCGAACAACTATGGCTACACCTTC	CSVEGQANNYGYTF
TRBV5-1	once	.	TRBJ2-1	TGCGCCAGCAGCTTGGAAGTCGATGAGCAGTTCTTC	CASSLEVDEQFF
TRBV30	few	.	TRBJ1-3	TGTGCCTGGGACCCAAGCTCTGGAAACACCATATATTTT	CAWDPSSGNTIYF
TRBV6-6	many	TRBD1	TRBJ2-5	TGTGCCAGCAGTTACCGGGGACAGGCAGGAGAGACCCAGTACTTC	CASSYRGQAGETQYF
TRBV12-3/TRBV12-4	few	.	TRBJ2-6	TGTGCCAGCAGTGCCCGACCGGTCTCTGGGGCCAACGTCCTGACTTTC	CASSARPVSGANVLTF
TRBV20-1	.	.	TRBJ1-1	TGCAGTGCTAGAGAGTCCGGGCTTTACACTGAAGCTTTCTTT	CSARESGLYTEAFF
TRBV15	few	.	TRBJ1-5	TGTGCCACCAGCTTAACAGGGAACAATCAGCCCCAGCATTTT	CATSLTGNNQPQHF
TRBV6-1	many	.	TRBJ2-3	TGTGCCAGCAGGGCAGTGGGGGTACAGAGCACAGATACGCAGTATTTT	CASRAVGVQSTDTQYF
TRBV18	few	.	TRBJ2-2	TGTGCCAGCTCACCAGGAGTGCCCGGGGAGCTGTTTTTT	CASSPGVPGELFF
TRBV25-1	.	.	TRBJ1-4	TGTGCCAGCAGTGAAGAACGGGACCTTAATGAAAAACTGTTTTTT	CASSEERDLNEKLFF
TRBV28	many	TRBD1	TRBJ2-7	TGTGCCAGCAGTTTAAGAGCGGGACAGGGGTTCTACGAGCAGTACTTC	CASSLRAGQGFYEQYF
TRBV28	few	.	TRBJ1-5	TGTGCCAGCAGAACCGGGACTGATAGCAATCAGCCCCAGCATTTT	CASRTGTDSNQPQHF
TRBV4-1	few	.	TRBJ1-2	TGCGCCAGCAGCCAAGTATCTGTTGAATTCACCTTC	CASSQVSVEFTF
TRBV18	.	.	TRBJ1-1	TGTGCCAGCTCACAACGCCTCCAGGGTTGGAACACTGAAGCTTTCTTT	CASSQRLQGWNTEAFF
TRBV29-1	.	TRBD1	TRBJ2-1	TGCAGCGTGGGAAGACAGGGAAGTTGCAATGAGCAGTTCTTC	CSVGRQGSCNEQFF
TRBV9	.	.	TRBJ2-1	TGTGCCAGCAGCGTAGATCGGGTTCCCTACAATGAGCAGTTCTTC	CASSVDRVPYNEQFF
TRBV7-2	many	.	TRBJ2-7	TGTGCCAGCAGCTTAGGATCAGCTACCTACGAGCAGTACTTC	CASSLGSATYEQYF
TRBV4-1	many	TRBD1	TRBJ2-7	TGCGCCAGCAGCCACTTCCGCAGGGGGACCAACGAGCAGTACTTC	CASSHFRRGTNEQYF
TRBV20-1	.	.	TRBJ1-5	TGCAGTGCTAGAGATCCTGCCCTCCATCAGCCCCAGCATTTT	CSARDPALHQPQHF
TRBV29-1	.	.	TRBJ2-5	TGCAGCGTAGCGGACAAGGATCACCAAGAGACCCAGTACTTC	CSVADKDHQETQYF
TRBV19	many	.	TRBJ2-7	TGTGCCAGTAGTATCGGCCTCACCCTGGGGAACGAGCAGTACTTC	CASSIGLTLGNEQYF
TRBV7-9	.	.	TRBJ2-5	TGTGCCAGCAGTATGGGGAGGTTTGATGGGGGCTCGGAGACCCAGTACTTC	CASSMGRFDGGSETQYF
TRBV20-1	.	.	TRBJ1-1	TGCAGTGCTAGTGGCGCCAACACTGAAGCTTTCTTT	CSASGANTEAFF
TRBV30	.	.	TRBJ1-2	TGTGCCTGGAGTAATTTCCCAAAGGGGGACTATGGCTACACCTTC	CAWSNFPKGDYGYTF
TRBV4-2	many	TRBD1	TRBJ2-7	TGTGCCAGCAGCCTTTCCCCCGGGACAGGGGGAGTTGAGCAGTACTTC	CASSLSPGTGGVEQYF
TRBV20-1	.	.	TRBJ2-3	TGCAGTGCTAACCATCCCCAGGGGGATACTAGCACAGATGCGCAGTATTTT	CSANHPQGDTSTDAQYF
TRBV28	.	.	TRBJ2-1	TGTGCCAGCAGTTTATATCGGGTGGGATACAATGAGCAGTTCTTC	CASSLYRVGYNEQFF
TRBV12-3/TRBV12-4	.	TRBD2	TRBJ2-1	TGTGCCAGCAGTCCCCGTCGCGGGGGACCTTACAATGAGCAGTTCTTC	CASSPRRGGPYNEQFF
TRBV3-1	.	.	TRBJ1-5	TGTGCCAGCAGCCCCGCACGACACTCTTCAGGGCATCAGCCCCAGCATTTT	CASSPARHSSGHQPQHF
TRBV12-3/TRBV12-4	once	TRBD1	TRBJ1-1	TGTGCCAGCAGTACTCGGACAGGGGGAACTGAAGCTTTCTTT	CASSTRTGGTEAFF
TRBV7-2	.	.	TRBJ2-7	TGTGCCAGCGGCTCCCAAAATGAGCAGTACTTC	CASGSQNEQYF
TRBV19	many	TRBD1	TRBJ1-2	TGTGCCAGTAGCCCGGCCATGGACAGGGGATATGGCTACACCTTC	CASSPAMDRGYGYTF
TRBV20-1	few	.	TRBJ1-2	TGCAGTGCTAGAAATGGCTATGGCTACACCTTC	CSARNGYGYTF
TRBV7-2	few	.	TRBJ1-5	TGTGCCAGCAGCATGGGAAACCTCAATCAGCCCCAGCATTTT	CASSMGNLNQPQHF
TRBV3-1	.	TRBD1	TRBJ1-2	TGTGCCAGCAGCTCACAGGGGGGCTTTGGAGTAGGCTACACCTTC	CASSSQGGFGVGYTF
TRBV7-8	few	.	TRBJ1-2	TGTGCCAGCAGCTTAGGGACTTGGGGGAACTATGGCTACACCTTC	CASSLGTWGNYGYTF
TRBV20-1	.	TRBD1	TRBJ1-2	TGCAGTGCTTCGACCGACAGGGATCACAACTATGGCTACACCTTC	CSASTDRDHNYGYTF
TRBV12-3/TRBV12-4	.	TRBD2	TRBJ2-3	TGTGCCAGCAGCCGGGGACTAGGGGAGACAGATGCGCAGTATTTT	CASSRGLGETDAQYF
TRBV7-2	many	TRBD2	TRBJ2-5	TGTGCCAGCAGCTTAGGGCCTAGCGGGGGGAGCTCGGAGTACTTC	CASSLGPSGGSSEYF
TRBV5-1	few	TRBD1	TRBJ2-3	TGCGCCAGCAGCTTGGGGGACAGACCAGACACAGATACGCAGTATTTT	CASSLGDRPDTDTQYF
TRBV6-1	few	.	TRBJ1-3	TGTGCCAGCGTGGAGGCCTTCTCTGGAAACACCATATATTTT	CASVEAFSGNTIYF
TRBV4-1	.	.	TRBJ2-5	TGCGCCAGCAGCCACCCCCCTCCGTTAGAGACCCAGTACTTC	CASSHPPPLETQYF
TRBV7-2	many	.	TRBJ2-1	TGTGCCAGCAGCTTAGTATCCCGTTCGAGCTCCTACAATGAGCAGTTCTTC	CASSLVSRSSSYNEQFF
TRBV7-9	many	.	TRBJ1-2	TGTGCCAGCAGCCCGTTGGTTGGGGGTTTTGATGGCTACACCTTC	CASSPLVGGFDGYTF
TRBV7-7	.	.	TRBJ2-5	TGTGCTAGCAGCTTACGCGCGGGGGCGTACCAAGAGACCCAGTACTTC	CASSLRAGAYQETQYF
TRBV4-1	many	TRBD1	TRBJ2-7	TGCGCCAGCAGCCCGGGACAGGGGGTGAGAGAGCAGTACTTC	CASSPGQGVREQYF
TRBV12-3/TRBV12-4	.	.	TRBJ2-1	TGTGCCAGTCTCTCGATATGGTCCGAGCAGTTCTTC	CASLSIWSEQFF